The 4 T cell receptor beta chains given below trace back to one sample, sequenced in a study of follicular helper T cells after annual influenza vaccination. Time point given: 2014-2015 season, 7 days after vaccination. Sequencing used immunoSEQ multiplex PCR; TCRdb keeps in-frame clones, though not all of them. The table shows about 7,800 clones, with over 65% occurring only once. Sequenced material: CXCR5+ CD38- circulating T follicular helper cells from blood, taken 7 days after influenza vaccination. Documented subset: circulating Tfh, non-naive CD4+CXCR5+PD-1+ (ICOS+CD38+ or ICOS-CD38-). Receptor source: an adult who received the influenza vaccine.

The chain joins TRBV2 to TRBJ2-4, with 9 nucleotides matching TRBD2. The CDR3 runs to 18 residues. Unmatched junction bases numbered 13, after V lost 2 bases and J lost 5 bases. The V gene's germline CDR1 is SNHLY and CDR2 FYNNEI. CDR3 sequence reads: CASSETGGGAPVQNIQYF. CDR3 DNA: TGTGCCAGCAGTGAAACTGGCGGGGGGGCCCCGGTGCAAAACATTCAGTACTTC.

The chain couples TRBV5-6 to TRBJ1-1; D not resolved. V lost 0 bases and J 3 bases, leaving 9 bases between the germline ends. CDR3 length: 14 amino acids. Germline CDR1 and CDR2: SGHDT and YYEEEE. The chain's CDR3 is CASSLGGSDTEAFF. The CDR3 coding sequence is TGTGCCAGCAGCTTGGGCGGCTCGGACACTGAAGCTTTCTTT. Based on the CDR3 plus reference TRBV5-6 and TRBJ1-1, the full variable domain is DAGVTQSPTHLIKTRGQQVTLRCSPKSGHDTVSWYQQALGQGPQFIFQYYEEEERQRGNFPDRFSGHQFPNYSSELNVNALLLGDSALYLCASSLGGSDTEAFFGQGTRLTVV.

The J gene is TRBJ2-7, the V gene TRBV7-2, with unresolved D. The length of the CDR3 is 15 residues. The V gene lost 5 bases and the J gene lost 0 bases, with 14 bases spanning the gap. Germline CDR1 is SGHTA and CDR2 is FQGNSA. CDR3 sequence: CASSDSGSSSYEQYF. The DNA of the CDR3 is TGTGCCAGCAGCGACTCCGGGTCTAGCTCCTACGAGCAGTACTTC.

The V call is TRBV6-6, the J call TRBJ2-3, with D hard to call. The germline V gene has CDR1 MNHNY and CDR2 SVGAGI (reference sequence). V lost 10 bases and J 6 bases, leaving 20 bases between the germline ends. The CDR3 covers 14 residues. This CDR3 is CAIRPNPLGDTQYF. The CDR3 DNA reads TGTGCCATCAGGCCCAACCCCCTGGGGGATACGCAGTATTTT.